This TCR beta chain was recorded in a study of radiation and T cells in renal cell carcinoma. The repertoire was sequenced with immunoSEQ multiplex PCR; TCRdb's copy has only in-frame clones and lacks some. The table has 130,000 or so clones, around 78% seen once. As concerns this clone: Its antigen is as yet unknown.

Study observations and caveats: Baseline intratumoral clonotype presence is unknown without pretreatment biopsies. From baseline, blood top tumor clonotypes peaked at 2 weeks post-radiation.

This CDR3 has 14 amino acids. Germline assignment: CDR1 LGHNT and CDR2 FRNRAP. J gave up 1 base and V 5 bases, and 3 bases lay outside the gene matches. Time point: baseline pretreatment blood. Treatment defined: 15 Gy SBRT to primary tumor, nephrectomy 4 weeks later. The sequence derives from a woman aged 45-60 years with renal cell carcinoma. Here the sequenced sample was blood, taken from a patient whose treatment included radiotherapy and nephrectomy. This sequence joins TRBV12-5 and TRBJ1-2; 8 bases map to TRBD1. The CDR3 loop is CASGLGQGNYGYTF. The CDR3 region has the DNA TGTGCTAGTGGTCTAGGACAGGGTAACTATGGCTACACCTTC.